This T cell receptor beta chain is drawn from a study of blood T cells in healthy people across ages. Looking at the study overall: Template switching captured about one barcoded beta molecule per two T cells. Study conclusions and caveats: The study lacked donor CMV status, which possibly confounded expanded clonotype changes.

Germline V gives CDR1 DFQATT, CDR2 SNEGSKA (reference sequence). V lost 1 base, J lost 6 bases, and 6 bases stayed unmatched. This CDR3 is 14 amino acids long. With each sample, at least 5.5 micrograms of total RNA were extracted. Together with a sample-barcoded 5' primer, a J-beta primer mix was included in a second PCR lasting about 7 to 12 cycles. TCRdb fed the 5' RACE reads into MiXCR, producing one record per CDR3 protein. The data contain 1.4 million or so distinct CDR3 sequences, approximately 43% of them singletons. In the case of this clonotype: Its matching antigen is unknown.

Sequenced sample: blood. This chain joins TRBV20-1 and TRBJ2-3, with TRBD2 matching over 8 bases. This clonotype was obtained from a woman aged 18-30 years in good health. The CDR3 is CSARAPGGPDTQYF. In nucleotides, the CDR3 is TGCAGTGCTAGAGCGCCGGGGGGGCCGGATACGCAGTATTTT.